Sequencing of this TCR beta chain was carried out in a study of blood T cells in healthy people across ages. Findings and limits, study-wide: Long-lived donors exceeded aged donors in naive CD4+ cells and diversity.

A sample-barcoded 5' primer and a J-beta primer mix were used in a second PCR of about 6 to 12 cycles. TCRdb independently ran MiXCR on the 5' RACE reads; one entry per CDR3 protein. The sample has 1.5 million or so distinct CDR3 sequences, approximately 42% seen once. The CDR3 is made up of 15 amino acids. V lost 0 bases and J lost 2, with 10 bases in between. CDR1 SGDLS and CDR2 YYNGEE come from the germline V gene. As concerns this clonotype: Its antigen is not identified.

This chain joins TRBV9 and TRBJ2-3, with TRBD1 as a possible D gene (6 bases). This TCR came from a woman aged 18 to 35 in good health. The specimen was blood. The CDR3, as DNA: TGTGCCAGCAGCGTAGTAGGACAGCCCACAGATACGCAGTATTTT. This sequence encodes CASSVVGQPTDTQYF. Together with reference TRBV9 and TRBJ2-3, the CDR3 gives the full variable domain: DSGVTQTPKHLITATGQRVTLRCSPRSGDLSVYWYQQSLDQGLQFLIQYYNGEERAKGNILERFSAQQFPDLHSELNLSSLELGDSALYFCASSVVGQPTDTQYFGPGTRLTVL.